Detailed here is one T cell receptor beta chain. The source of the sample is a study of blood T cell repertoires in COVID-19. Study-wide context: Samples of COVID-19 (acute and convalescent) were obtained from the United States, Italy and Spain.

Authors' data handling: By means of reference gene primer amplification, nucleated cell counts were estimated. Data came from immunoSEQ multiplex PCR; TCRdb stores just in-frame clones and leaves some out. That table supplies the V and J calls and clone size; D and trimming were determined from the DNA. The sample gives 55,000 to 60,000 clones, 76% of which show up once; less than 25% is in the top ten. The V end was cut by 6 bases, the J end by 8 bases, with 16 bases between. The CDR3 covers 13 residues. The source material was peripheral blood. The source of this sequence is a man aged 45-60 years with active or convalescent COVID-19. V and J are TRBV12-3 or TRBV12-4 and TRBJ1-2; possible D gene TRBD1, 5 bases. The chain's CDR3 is CASSETGGWGYTF. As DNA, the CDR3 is TGTGCCAGCAGCGAAACCGGGGGTTGGGGCTACACCTTC.